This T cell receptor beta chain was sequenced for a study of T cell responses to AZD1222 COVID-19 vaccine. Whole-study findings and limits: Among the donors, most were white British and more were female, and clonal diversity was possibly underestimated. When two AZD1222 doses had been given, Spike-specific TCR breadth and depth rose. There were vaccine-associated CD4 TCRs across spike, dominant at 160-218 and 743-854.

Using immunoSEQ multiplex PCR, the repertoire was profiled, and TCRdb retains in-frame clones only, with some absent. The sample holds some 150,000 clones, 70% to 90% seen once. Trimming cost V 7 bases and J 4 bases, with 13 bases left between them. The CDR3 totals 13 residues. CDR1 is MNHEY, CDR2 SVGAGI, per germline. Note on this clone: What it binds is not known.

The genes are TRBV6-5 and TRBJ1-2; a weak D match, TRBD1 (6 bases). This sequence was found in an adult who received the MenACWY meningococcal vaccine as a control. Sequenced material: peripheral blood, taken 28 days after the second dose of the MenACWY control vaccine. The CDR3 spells CASTETGIYGYTF. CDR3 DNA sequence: TGTGCCAGCACCGAGACAGGAATCTATGGCTACACCTTC.